These 14 T cell receptor beta chains were all obtained from the same sample, sequenced in a study of T cell repertoires in cytomegalovirus infection. Their cognate antigens are unknown. TCRdb processed the reads anew with MiXCR; each CDR3 protein has one entry. The repertoire holds under 90,000 distinct CDR3 sequences, with around 49% as singletons. This specimen consisted of CD8+ T cells from cultured PBMCs, obtained from culture after CMV antigen stimulation. These receptors all stem from a human donor in good health (CMV status not recorded). Some clones in this sample may be carry-over from other donors' samples.

This chain joins TRBV7-9 and TRBJ1-1; D gene ambiguous. This CDR3 has 12 residues. V lost 6 bases to trimming and J lost 2 bases, with 7 bases between them. The germline CDR1 and CDR2 sequences are SEHNR and FQNEAQ (reference sequence). The CDR3 sequence is CASSSSNTEAFF. In DNA form, the CDR3 reads TGTGCCAGCAGTTCTTCCAACACTGAAGCTTTCTTT.

This clonotype was seen just once. The chain uses TRBV6-1 and TRBJ1-4; 7 bases match TRBD1. Germline V gene lookup returns CDR1 MNHNS and CDR2 SASEGT. J gave up 4 bases and V 0 bases, and 11 bases lay outside the gene matches. The CDR3 covers 18 residues. DNA for the CDR3: TGTGCCAGCAGTGAAGCGGCAAAAACAGGGGCTTTTAATGAAAAACTGTTTTTT. It yields the protein CASSEAAKTGAFNEKLFF.

The rearrangement uses TRBV11-2 and TRBJ2-5, with D unresolved. Trimming shortened V by 5 bases and J by 2 bases, and 12 bases separated the two germline ends. Per the germline V gene, CDR1 is SGHAT and CDR2 is FQNNGV. The CDR3 spans 14 residues. This chain's CDR3 is CASSIPRGQETQYF. The CDR3 bases are TGTGCCAGCAGCATACCACGAGGACAAGAGACCCAGTACTTC.

In its sample, this clonotype was seen a few times. The rearrangement uses TRBV7-9 and TRBJ2-2; the D is unclear. Trimming took 5 bases from V and 3 from J, leaving 10 bases between them. The CDR3 is 14 amino acids. Germline values: CDR1 SEHNR, CDR2 FQNEAQ (reference sequence). In nucleotides, the CDR3 is TGTGCCAGCAGCCTCCGCGGCGACACCGGGGAGCTGTTTTTT. Translating it yields CASSLRGDTGELFF.

This clonotype was observed a few times. The chain joins TRBV19 to TRBJ2-7; 7 positions match TRBD1. The CDR3 is made up of 15 amino acids. Germline V gene data show CDR1 as LNHDA and CDR2 as SQIVND (reference sequence). The ends lost 7 bases at V and 0 bases at J; junction bases unmatched: 9. This chain's CDR3 is CASTPGQTTSYEQYF. CDR3 bases: TGTGCCAGTACCCCGGGACAGACGACCTCCTACGAGCAGTACTTC.

This clonotype showed up just a few times. This chain joins TRBV7-9 and TRBJ1-1; 7 bases are shared with TRBD1. With 0 bases clipped from V and 1 base from J, the junction kept 5 bases outside the gene matches. The CDR3 runs to 16 residues. In germline, CDR1 is SEHNR, CDR2 FQNEAQ (reference sequence). This CDR3 is CASSLAYTGENTEAFF. As DNA, the CDR3 is TGTGCCAGCAGCTTAGCCTATACAGGGGAGAACACTGAAGCTTTCTTT. The entire variable domain, with the rest obtained from reference TRBV7-9 and TRBJ1-1, is as follows: DTGVSQNPRHKITKRGQNVTFRCDPISEHNRLYWYRQTLGQGPEFLTYFQNEAQLEKSRLLSDRFSAERPKGSFSTLEIQRTEQGDSAMYLCASSLAYTGENTEAFFGQGTRLTVV.

The rearrangement links TRBV4-1 to TRBJ2-1; 7 nucleotides line up with TRBD2. From germline, CDR1 is MGHRA and CDR2 YSYEKL. V dropped 0 bases and J dropped 6; count of bases not matched to a gene: 5. This CDR3 comprises 15 residues. The CDR3 DNA reads TGCGCCAGCAGCCAAGAAACAGGCGGGAGCAATGAGCAGTTCTTC. Protein product: CASSQETGGSNEQFF.

CDR3 in amino acids: CASPLLAPLGETQYF. The CDR3 nucleotides read TGTGCCAGCCCCCTCCTGGCCCCGTTAGGAGAGACCCAGTACTTC. The chain couples TRBV2 to TRBJ2-5; D remains ambiguous. V lost 8 bases and J lost 4, with 20 bases in between. The germline gives CDR1 SNHLY, CDR2 FYNNEI. There are 15 residues in the CDR3.

This clonotype was observed a handful of times. This sequence joins TRBV7-9 and TRBJ1-5; D ambiguous. From germline, CDR1 is SEHNR and CDR2 FQNEAQ (reference sequence). The germline V and J ends were trimmed by 0 bases and 2 bases, with 8 bases remaining between them. The CDR3 length is 15 residues. The CDR3, as DNA: TGTGCCAGCAGCTTAGCAGGGTCTGGCAATCAGCCCCAGCATTTT. It translates to CASSLAGSGNQPQHF.

The CDR3 loop reads CASGGAGTGELFF. CDR3 bases: TGTGCCAGCGGGGGGGCCGGAACCGGGGAGCTGTTTTTT. This chain uses TRBV5-4 with TRBJ2-2, with a possible D match to TRBD2 (7 bases). The ends were cut back, 7 bases at V and 5 bases at J, with 12 bases in the middle. The CDR3 loop spans 13 amino acids. Per the germline V gene, CDR1 is SGHNT and CDR2 is YYREEE (reference sequence).

The CDR3 DNA reads TGCAGTGCTAGAGATCTGGGGGGCGCTTACTATGGCTACACCTTC. Protein sequence: CSARDLGGAYYGYTF. V is TRBV20-1 and J is TRBJ1-2, with a possible D match to TRBD1 (6 bases). Trimming took 0 bases from V and 3 from J, leaving 14 bases between them. The length of the CDR3 is 15 residues. Per the germline V gene, CDR1 is DFQATT and CDR2 is SNEGSKA (reference sequence).

A single count supports this clonotype. The chain combines TRBV24-1 with TRBJ2-1; D gene unclear. The V end lost 9 bases, the J end lost 8 bases, and 13 bases lay between the germline ends. CDR3 length: 12 amino acids. Per the germline V gene, CDR1 is KGHDR and CDR2 is SFDVKD. The CDR3 protein is CATSGPTHEQFF. CDR3 in DNA: TGTGCCACCTCGGGCCCGACGCATGAGCAGTTCTTC.

The genes are TRBV27 and TRBJ2-7, with D hard to call. Between the trimmed V and J ends, which lost 3 bases and 0 bases, there was a span of 9 bases. The CDR3 is made up of 14 amino acids. Germline lookup yields CDR1 MNHEY and CDR2 SMNVEV (reference sequence). CDR3 DNA sequence: TGTGCCAGCAGTTTTCGGCCGGTCTCCTACGAGCAGTACTTC. This translates into CASSFRPVSYEQYF.

V and J are TRBV27 and TRBJ1-1; 9 bases align to TRBD1. This CDR3 comprises 13 residues. CDR1 is MNHEY, CDR2 SMNVEV, per germline (reference sequence). The trim removed 6 bases at V and 6 bases at J, leaving 5 bases unmatched. The CDR3 sequence is CASRGQGGAEAFF. The CDR3 bases are TGTGCCAGCAGGGGACAGGGAGGGGCTGAAGCTTTCTTT.